This is a list of T cell receptor beta chains from one sample in a study of PD-L1 blockade in urothelial cancer. Profiling relied on immunoSEQ multiplex PCR, and the TCRdb table lists in-frame clones only, not all of them. The data hold about 81,000 clones, with 85% observed a single time. The starting material was PBMCs, obtained around atezolizumab (anti-PD-L1) treatment. Source of these receptors: a man aged 35 to 55 with urothelial cancer. CDR3s include the opening cysteine and the closing phenylalanine or tryptophan. Each record gives: D gene, V gene, clone size, J gene, CDR3 protein, CDR3 DNA. The D gene is left open where the match is weak. Not all rows give a size; the values are once, few, many and, for expanded clones, a class.

>TRBD2|TRBV19|.|TRBJ2-1
CASTYKAGVSEQFF
TGTGCCAGTACATATAAAGCGGGAGTCAGTGAGCAGTTCTTC
>.|TRBV19|.|TRBJ2-4
CASSIEIAKNIQYF
TGTGCCAGTAGTATCGAGATAGCCAAAAACATTCAGTACTTC
>.|TRBV5-1|.|TRBJ1-1
CASSLQGNMNTEAFF
TGCGCCAGCAGCTTGCAGGGGAACATGAACACTGAAGCTTTCTTT
>.|TRBV28|.|TRBJ1-1
CASSVLWGEGAFF
TGTGCCAGCAGTGTCCTATGGGGGGAGGGTGCTTTCTTT
>TRBD2|TRBV28|.|TRBJ2-1
CASSRTSGSYNEQFF
TGTGCCAGCAGTCGAACTAGCGGCTCCTACAATGAGCAGTTCTTC
>TRBD2|TRBV5-1|.|TRBJ2-7
CASSLASGSRYEQYF
TGCGCCAGCAGCTTGGCTAGCGGGAGCAGATACGAGCAGTACTTC
>.|TRBV29-1|.|TRBJ2-5
CSVEGGPSDLQETQYF
TGCAGCGTTGAAGGCGGGCCTAGCGATCTACAAGAGACCCAGTACTTC
>TRBD1|TRBV7-2|.|TRBJ2-7
CASSLPGQSSYEQYF
TGTGCCAGCAGCTTACCGGGACAGAGCTCCTACGAGCAGTACTTC
>.|TRBV6-1|.|TRBJ2-7
CASSGVYEQYF
TGTGCCAGCAGCGGAGTCTACGAGCAGTACTTC
>.|TRBV5-4|.|TRBJ1-3
CASSLPLPGGNTIYF
TGTGCCAGCAGCTTGCCCCTTCCGGGGGGAAACACCATATATTTT
>TRBD2|TRBV7-3|.|TRBJ2-2
CASSSWGGGELFF
TGTGCCAGCAGCTCCTGGGGGGGCGGGGAGCTGTTTTTT
>TRBD1|TRBV23-1|.|TRBJ2-3
CASSQSGTGAPVVGTQYF
TGCGCCAGCAGTCAATCAGGGACAGGGGCCCCGGTGGTAGGTACGCAGTATTTT
>.|TRBV19|once|TRBJ1-5
CASSMQGQQSQPQHF
TGTGCCAGTAGTATGCAGGGGCAGCAATCTCAGCCCCAGCATTTT
>TRBD1|TRBV5-1|.|TRBJ1-2
CASSRETGANYGYTF
TGCGCCAGCAGCAGGGAGACAGGGGCTAACTATGGCTACACCTTC
>.|TRBV4-2|.|TRBJ1-1
CASSQDSGEATEAFF
TGTGCCAGCAGCCAAGACAGTGGAGAGGCCACTGAAGCTTTCTTT
>.|TRBV28|.|TRBJ1-4
CASSTYGGLEKKLFF
TGTGCCAGCAGCACTTATGGGGGGTTGGAAAAAAAACTGTTTTTT
>.|TRBV28|.|TRBJ1-1
CASSLPVNTEAFF
TGTGCCAGCAGTTTACCCGTAAACACTGAAGCTTTCTTT
>.|TRBV2|.|TRBJ1-2
CASSVRGDYGYTF
TGTGCCAGCAGTGTTCGGGGGGACTATGGCTACACCTTC
>.|TRBV4-2|once|TRBJ1-5
CASSQGQDNQPQHF
TGTGCCAGCAGCCAAGGACAGGACAATCAGCCCCAGCATTTT
>.|TRBV7-2|.|TRBJ2-1
CASSFGRAAYNEQFF
TGTGCCAGCAGCTTTGGCAGGGCCGCGTACAATGAGCAGTTCTTC
>.|TRBV28|.|TRBJ1-5
CASSSIGNQPQHF
TGTGCCAGCAGTTCTATCGGCAATCAGCCCCAGCATTTT
>.|TRBV19|.|TRBJ1-4
CASSILAATNEKLFF
TGTGCCAGTAGTATTCTGGCAGCAACTAATGAAAAACTGTTTTTT
>TRBD2|TRBV27|.|TRBJ2-6
CAQPPSGNVGANVLTF
TGTGCCCAGCCCCCTAGCGGGAATGTTGGGGCCAACGTCCTGACTTTC
>.|TRBV29-1|.|TRBJ2-3
CSVEEGRRVGTDTQYF
TGCAGCGTTGAAGAAGGGAGGCGGGTGGGGACAGATACGCAGTATTTT
>TRBD1|TRBV19|.|TRBJ1-5
CASRSGDRNQPQHF
TGTGCCAGTAGATCGGGGGACAGAAATCAGCCCCAGCATTTT
>.|TRBV28|once|TRBJ1-2
CASSFRETNYGYTF
TGTGCCAGCAGTTTCCGAGAAACTAACTATGGCTACACCTTC
>.|TRBV9|.|TRBJ2-3
CASSARTTGADTQYF
TGTGCCAGCAGCGCCCGAACGACAGGAGCAGATACGCAGTATTTT
>.|TRBV6-5|.|TRBJ1-1
CASARVGTEAFF
TGTGCCAGCGCCCGGGTCGGCACTGAAGCTTTCTTT
>TRBD1|TRBV6-5|.|TRBJ1-5
CASSFDRGFQPQHF
TGTGCCAGCAGTTTTGACAGGGGGTTTCAGCCCCAGCATTTT
>.|TRBV2|.|TRBJ2-3
CASRGLATSTDTQYF
TGTGCCAGCAGAGGCCTAGCGACTAGCACAGATACGCAGTATTTT
>.|TRBV2|.|TRBJ1-3
CASRGDTSGNTIYF
TGTGCCAGCAGGGGAGACACCTCTGGAAACACCATATATTTT
>.|TRBV7-2|.|TRBJ1-5
CASSPTRGNQPQHF
TGTGCCAGCAGCCCGACAAGGGGGAATCAGCCCCAGCATTTT
>TRBD1|TRBV27|.|TRBJ1-1
CANPHRDRNTEAFF
TGTGCCAACCCGCACCGGGACAGGAACACTGAAGCTTTCTTT
>TRBD1|TRBV9|.|TRBJ2-7
CASSARTGGGLSYEQYF
TGTGCCAGCAGCGCCAGGACAGGGGGCGGCCTGAGCTACGAGCAGTACTTC
>TRBD2|TRBV5-1|.|TRBJ2-2
CASSSIGLAGGATGELFF
TGCGCCAGCAGCTCGATCGGACTAGCGGGAGGAGCCACCGGGGAGCTGTTTTTT
>TRBD1|TRBV4-3|.|TRBJ2-7
CASSPGTGSYEQYF
TGCGCCAGCAGTCCCGGGACAGGGTCCTACGAGCAGTACTTC
>.|TRBV11-2|.|TRBJ1-3
CASSLQGRNTIYF
TGTGCCAGCAGCTTACAGGGTAGAAACACCATATATTTT
>.|TRBV27|.|TRBJ2-1
CASSLSPRAGFINEQFF
TGTGCCAGCAGTTTATCCCCTAGGGCGGGATTTATCAATGAGCAGTTCTTC
>TRBD2|TRBV5-5|.|TRBJ2-7
CASTYSGSPSYEQYF
TGTGCCAGCACCTATAGCGGGAGCCCCTCCTACGAGCAGTACTTC
>.|TRBV18|.|TRBJ2-5
CASSQTLAYQETQYF
TGTGCCAGCTCACAAACACTAGCTTATCAAGAGACCCAGTACTTC
>.|TRBV21-1|once|TRBJ2-2
CASSKEQGGTDFTGELFF
TGTGCCAGCAGCAAAGAGCAAGGCGGGACAGACTTCACCGGGGAGCTGTTTTTT
>.|TRBV15|.|TRBJ2-5
CATSRAEETQYF
TGTGCCACCAGCAGAGCTGAAGAGACCCAGTACTTC
>TRBD1|TRBV9|.|TRBJ1-5
CASSFTGGNQPQHF
TGTGCCAGCAGCTTCACAGGGGGCAATCAGCCCCAGCATTTT
>.|TRBV5-4|.|TRBJ2-7
CASSPEGRGASYEQYF
TGTGCCAGCAGCCCCGAGGGCAGGGGAGCCTCCTACGAGCAGTACTTC
>.|TRBV19|.|TRBJ2-1
CASSVNRVANEQFF
TGTGCCAGTAGTGTAAACAGGGTTGCGAATGAGCAGTTCTTC
>TRBD1|TRBV7-7|.|TRBJ2-1
CASSLMVQGTGVYNEQFF
TGTGCTAGCAGCTTAATGGTGCAGGGGACAGGGGTCTACAATGAGCAGTTCTTC
>TRBD2|TRBV7-2|.|TRBJ2-1
CASSLSGTSGYNEQFF
TGTGCCAGCAGCTTAAGTGGGACTAGCGGTTACAATGAGCAGTTCTTC
>.|TRBV7-9|.|TRBJ1-2
CASSLADSYGYTF
TGTGCCAGCAGCTTAGCTGACAGCTATGGCTACACCTTC
>TRBD1|TRBV19|.|TRBJ2-3
CASSIMWLGQGLQDTQYF
TGTGCCAGTAGTATTATGTGGTTGGGACAGGGGCTGCAAGATACGCAGTATTTT
>.|TRBV2|.|TRBJ1-5
CASSKRQDYQPQHF
TGTGCCAGCAGTAAAAGACAGGACTATCAGCCCCAGCATTTT